The source of this TCR beta chain is a study of blood T cell repertoires in COVID-19. Assay used: immunoSEQ multiplex PCR; TCRdb lists only in-frame clones, some missing. The sample gives a few hundred thousand clones, 80% to 95% of which show up once; roughly 0.86% is in the top ten. This CDR3 contains 17 residues. The sequenced material came from PBMCs or T cells enriched from blood (not recorded which). The receptor was derived from a woman between 35 and 50 years old who had been exposed to COVID-19. This rearrangement joins TRBV21-1 to TRBJ1-2; the table assigns TRBD1, which was not confirmed against the DNA. TRBV21-1 is classified as a pseudogene. CDR3 residues: CASSKERRDRRIYGYTF. The CDR3 region has the DNA TGTGCCAGCAGCAAAGAAAGAAGAGACAGGAGAATTTATGGCTACACCTTC.